This is a list of T cell receptor beta chains from one sample in a study of monozygotic twins with inflammatory bowel disease. TCRdb processed the 5' RACE reads again and assigns one entry to each CDR3 protein, with no DNA. The specimen's table records around 380,000 distinct CDR3 sequences. Sequencing was performed on blood. These receptors were taken from a human donor with ulcerative colitis or Crohn's disease, or a healthy co-twin of an affected twin (not recorded which). Each CDR3 is given with its conserved first and last residue. Fields, in order: V gene, J gene, CDR3 protein.

V: TRBV6-6; J: TRBJ2-1; CDR3: CASSYLLQGDEQFF
V: TRBV7-2; J: TRBJ2-3; CDR3: CASSFSDSTDTQYF
V: TRBV5-1; J: TRBJ1-2; CDR3: CASGPDGRYGYTF
V: TRBV21-1; J: TRBJ2-1; CDR3: CASSKSTRTGNGQFF
V: TRBV15; J: TRBJ2-1; CDR3: CATSPRGLVQFF
V: TRBV7-9; J: TRBJ2-3; CDR3: CASSLLLAGGSTDTQYF
V: TRBV6-2/TRBV6-3; J: TRBJ2-1; CDR3: CASRDMVGEQFF
V: TRBV20-1; J: TRBJ1-6; CDR3: CSARDLGGSPLHF
V: TRBV10-3; J: TRBJ2-1; CDR3: CAIRGGLLGDEQFF
V: TRBV28; J: TRBJ1-1; CDR3: CASSSRDRAGGNTEAFF
V: TRBV12-2; J: TRBJ2-2; CDR3: CASRLVFVRGGQNTGELFF
V: TRBV5-1; J: TRBJ2-4; CDR3: CASSFGGTGPIQYF
V: TRBV7-2; J: TRBJ2-3; CDR3: CASSPHGAEPSDTQYF
V: TRBV10-3; J: TRBJ2-7; CDR3: CAISEQGYEQYF
V: TRBV19; J: TRBJ1-1; CDR3: CASSNRGQNTEAFF
V: TRBV28; J: TRBJ2-7; CDR3: CASSRPYEQYF
V: TRBV18; J: TRBJ1-5; CDR3: CASSPPPGEVQPQHF
V: TRBV29-1; J: TRBJ1-1; CDR3: CSVKRNTEAFF
V: TRBV7-2; J: TRBJ1-4; CDR3: CASSLALPGEKLFF
V: TRBV7-3; J: TRBJ1-1; CDR3: CASSLTISGLNSANTEAFF
V: TRBV5-5; J: TRBJ1-5; CDR3: CASSGGVTGDQPQHF
V: TRBV28; J: TRBJ1-1; CDR3: CATSLTAWAEAFF
V: TRBV20-1; J: TRBJ2-1; CDR3: CSARGPPAGVIYNEQFF
V: TRBV12-3/TRBV12-4; J: TRBJ2-3; CDR3: CASRTQVGGLTDTQYF
V: TRBV7-2; J: TRBJ2-1; CDR3: CASSPKWSGYYNEQFF
V: TRBV7-9; J: TRBJ2-2; CDR3: CASRTQGAHTGELFF
V: TRBV7-2; J: TRBJ2-1; CDR3: CASSIPWGTSDEQFF
V: TRBV18; J: TRBJ1-1; CDR3: CASSPLGGYTEAFF
V: TRBV3-1; J: TRBJ2-7; CDR3: CASSYSPQRSSEQYF
V: TRBV3-1; J: TRBJ1-4; CDR3: CASSQAPQTGMKLFF
V: TRBV6-1; J: TRBJ2-2; CDR3: CASSPWGAGGAGELFF
V: TRBV29-1; J: TRBJ1-1; CDR3: CSVGPTGRGTEAFF
V: TRBV5-1; J: TRBJ1-1; CDR3: CASSSIGVHRDSYTEAFF
V: TRBV7-2; J: TRBJ1-5; CDR3: CASSSRHSNQPQHF
V: TRBV7-9; J: TRBJ2-1; CDR3: CASSLIGGYNEQFF
V: TRBV7-2; J: TRBJ1-1; CDR3: CASSTRQGSGTEAFF
V: TRBV28; J: TRBJ2-7; CDR3: CASGLSGSSYEQYF
V: TRBV24-1; J: TRBJ1-2; CDR3: CATSDRGEFYGYTF
V: TRBV6-5; J: TRBJ1-3; CDR3: CASSPGVNTIYF